Below, 14 T cell receptor beta chains from the same sample are listed, as sequenced in a study of T cell changes during pregnancy in multiple sclerosis. Method: immunoSEQ multiplex PCR; TCRdb's copy keeps in-frame clones and lacks some. The sample lists 70,000 to 80,000 clones, 85% to 95% occurring once. Sequenced material: peripheral blood, taken in the first trimester of pregnancy. All receptors derive from a female donor with multiple sclerosis, enrolled in a pregnancy study.

The chain carries TRBV6-5 and TRBJ1-1, with a possible D match to TRBD1 (5 bases). Germline values: CDR1 MNHEY, CDR2 SVGAGI. Trimming shortened V by 5 bases and J by 2 bases, and 12 bases separated the two germline ends. The CDR3 loop spans 14 amino acids. CDR3 region: CASSTGTSNTEAFF. In DNA, the CDR3 is TGTGCCAGCAGTACCGGGACTTCCAACACTGAAGCTTTCTTT.

The V and J genes are TRBV15 and TRBJ2-1; tentatively, D is TRBD2 (6 bases). With 2 bases removed from V and 8 bases from J, the gap between germline ends came to 19 bases. CDR3 size: 16 residues. CDR1 is LNHNV, CDR2 YYDKDF, per germline (reference sequence). CDR3 DNA: TGTGCCACCAGCAGATACCGGGACTCGCGAGGAGATGAGCAGTTCTTC. It yields the protein CATSRYRDSRGDEQFF. The whole variable domain, filled in from reference TRBV15 and TRBJ2-1, reads DAMVIQNPRYQVTQFGKPVTLSCSQTLNHNVMYWYQQKSSQAPKLLFHYYDKDFNNEADTPDNFQSRRPNTSFCFLDIRSPGLGDTAMYLCATSRYRDSRGDEQFFGPGTRLTVL.

V usage is TRBV9 and J usage is TRBJ2-7; D uncertain. CDR1 is SGDLS, CDR2 YYNGEE, per germline. The CDR3 extends over 13 amino acids. V gave up 3 bases and J gave up 0 bases, with 7 bases separating them. The CDR3 is CASSGASSYEQYF. CDR3 in DNA: TGTGCCAGCAGCGGTGCTAGCTCCTACGAGCAGTACTTC. Full variable domain (rest looked up from reference TRBV9 and TRBJ2-7): DSGVTQTPKHLITATGQRVTLRCSPRSGDLSVYWYQQSLDQGLQFLIQYYNGEERAKGNILERFSAQQFPDLHSELNLSSLELGDSALYFCASSGASSYEQYFGPGTRLTVT.

V gene TRBV6-6 combines with J gene TRBJ1-6; TRBD1 agrees at 10 bases. The CDR3 totals 14 residues. From germline, CDR1 is MNHNY and CDR2 SVGAGI (reference sequence). V lost 6 bases, J lost 8 bases, and 4 bases stayed unmatched. The CDR3 nucleotides are TGTGCCAGCAGATGGGGACAGGGGTATTCACCCCTCCACTTT. As protein: CASRWGQGYSPLHF.

On this clone: One end of the junction varies from germline; a read error may be responsible. The V gene is TRBV5-4, the J gene TRBJ2-7; a weak D match, TRBD2 (7 bases). This CDR3 contains 15 residues. CDR1 is SGHNT, CDR2 YYREEE, per germline (reference sequence). The CDR3 nucleotides read TGCGCCAGCAGCCAAGAATCGGGGGGCGCCTACGAGCAGTACTTC. Translating it yields CASSQESGGAYEQYF.

V gene TRBV9 combines with J gene TRBJ1-1, with 7 bases fitting TRBD1. J gave up 4 bases and V 0 bases, and 15 bases lay outside the gene matches. Germline CDR1 reads SGDLS; CDR2 reads YYNGEE. CDR3 size: 18 residues. The CDR3 region has the DNA TGTGCCAGCAGCGTAGGTGTATCGGGAGGGGGCGAGGTCACTGAAGCTTTCTTT. Residues: CASSVGVSGGGEVTEAFF.

The chain combines TRBV27 with TRBJ2-1, with a possible D match to TRBD1 (7 bases). Deletions cut 7 bases from V and 7 bases from J, with 20 bases between. CDR1 and CDR2 (germline): MNHEY, SMNVEV (reference sequence). This CDR3 has 15 amino acids. The CDR3 loop reads CASTPGGLLGNEQFF. The DNA of the CDR3 is TGTGCCAGCACCCCAGGGGGGTTGCTAGGAAATGAGCAGTTCTTC.

The chain employs TRBV6-5 and TRBJ1-2; D not certain. V lost 0 bases and J 7 bases, leaving 12 bases between the germline ends. The CDR3 runs 14 residues. CDR1 and CDR2 from the germline V gene are MNHEY and SVGAGI. The CDR3: CASSYSRTGSGYTF. Here the CDR3 DNA reads TGTGCCAGCAGTTACTCGAGGACGGGGAGTGGCTACACCTTC.

This sequence joins TRBV7-9 and TRBJ1-4; D gene ambiguous. The CDR3 has 15 residues. Germline CDR1 reads SEHNR; CDR2 reads FQNEAQ (reference sequence). Trimming took off 2 bases at V and 6 bases at J, with 13 bases between the two ends. The CDR3 DNA reads as TGTGCCAGCAGCTTACCGGGTTATGTAGATGAAAAACTGTTTTTT. Residues: CASSLPGYVDEKLFF.

The V gene is TRBV5-1, the J gene TRBJ2-7; maybe TRBD2 (5 bases). CDR3 size: 15 residues. Trimming left V 4 bases short and J 2 bases short, with 16 bases between. Per the germline V gene, CDR1 is SGHRS and CDR2 is YFSETQ. The CDR3 is CASSVSEGRPYEQYF. The DNA for the CDR3 is TGCGCCAGCAGCGTTTCCGAGGGTCGGCCCTACGAGCAGTACTTC.

The V and J genes are TRBV5-1 and TRBJ2-3, with a weak D call TRBD2 (6 bases). CDR1 is SGHRS, CDR2 YFSETQ, per germline. This CDR3 spans 15 amino acids. V was shortened by 0 bases and J by 4 bases, with 12 bases between the two germline ends. CDR3 amino acids: CASSLAGRPSDTQYF. The CDR3 nucleotides are TGCGCCAGCAGCTTGGCTGGGAGGCCCTCAGATACGCAGTATTTT.

CDR3 DNA sequence: TGCGCCAGCAGCCAAGATCTAATTAGCGCGGGGGGCTCCTACGAGCAGTACTTC. It yields the protein CASSQDLISAGGSYEQYF. This rearrangement joins TRBV4-3 to TRBJ2-7, with 8 bases matching TRBD2. The V gene end was trimmed by 0 bases and the J gene end by 0 bases; junction bases not matched to a gene: 10. The CDR3 runs to 18 residues. Germline CDR1 and CDR2: LGHNA and YSLEER.

CDR3 in DNA: TGTGCCATCAGTGAGGAGGCAGGGGGCTCCTACGAGCAGTACTTC. It specifies CAISEEAGGSYEQYF. The chain couples TRBV10-3 to TRBJ2-7, with 7 bases that match TRBD1. J lost 0 bases, V lost 2 bases, and 4 bases had no gene match. This CDR3 comprises 15 residues. Per the germline V gene, CDR1 is ENHRY and CDR2 is SYGVKD.

J is TRBJ2-2 and V is TRBV5-4, with D tentatively TRBD2 (5 bases). This CDR3 spans 13 amino acids. The germline gives CDR1 SGHNT, CDR2 YYREEE (reference sequence). V was cut by 4 bases and J by 6 bases, with 10 bases left in between. The CDR3 nucleotides read TGTGCCAGCAGCCCCGGGGAAGCCGGGGAGCTGTTTTTT. It encodes CASSPGEAGELFF.